This TCR beta chain was found in a study of T cells in localized non-small cell lung cancer (dated by TCRdb to the early 2020s). General notes on the study: Comparing tumors with uninvolved tumor-adjacent lungs, the study looked at the T cell repertoires of 236 patients with early-stage NSCLC. The cohort was made up of hundreds of treatment-naive NSCLC patients whose localized lung tumors had been resected. A mean age of around 69 years was recorded for the NSCLC patients, of whom under 150 were male and about a hundred were female.

What the research found in general, with its limitations: Because the study design was exploratory, TCR variables were selected using unadjusted p-values without false-discovery rate correction. Because multi-region tumor sequencing was not done, intratumor heterogeneity could not be ruled out. The highest T cell clonality was observed in uninvolved tumor-adjacent lung, where clonality exceeded that of tumor, suggesting that antigenic responses were more focused in uninvolved tumor-adjacent lung. Higher blood T cell density associated with longer overall survival, while higher adjacent-lung clonality associated with shorter survival. Of the top 100 tumor clones, a median of about 53 were detected in paired uninvolved adjacent lung; around 27 were also among that lung's top 100.

At diagnosis, tumor, uninvolved tumor-adjacent lung and peripheral blood were collected and then preserved as a mix of FFPE and fresh-frozen material. For TCR repertoire profiling, the blood samples were analyzed as peripheral blood mononuclear cells. From a lookup of the germline V gene, CDR1 and CDR2 are SGHRS and YFSETQ. Here V drops 0 bases and J drops 7 bases, and the junction holds 5 bases not matched to any gene. The cysteine opens and the phenylalanine closes a CDR3 of 15 amino acids. Only the CDR3 DNA stays, 45 bases, in frame from base 1. The immunoSEQ Assay was used to sequence TCR beta CDR3 regions from DNA. In the original analysis: To compute T cell density, TCR beta template counts were normalized to usable DNA, which was estimated by amplifying housekeeping genes. Using the preseqR package, richness was estimated by extrapolating to 120,000 templates for tissue samples and 400,000 templates for PBMC samples. Clonality was calculated as one minus Pielou's evenness. Differential abundance testing on productive amino-acid clonotypes, with a minimum total count of 5 and an alpha of 0.1, was used to identify tissue-enriched TCRs. The Jaccard Index and the Morisita Overlap Index were used to measure how much the repertoires overlapped between compartments. GLIPH grouped TCR beta CDR3s together with public tetramer-defined viral CDR3s, and a viral motif had to include at least three viral sequences and show V-gene enrichment. What TCRdb holds here is the immuneACCESS table cut down to in-frame rearrangements. Part of the clones is not present; checked against another copy, under half of the missing clones reflect an unresolved V gene, and the others are unexplained. For V, J and clone size, that table is used; D and trimming come from the DNA. The table for this sample lists about 15,000 clones; more than 70% of them were counted only once. About 25% of the sample is held by the ten biggest clonotypes.

Remarks on this clone: Its target antigen remains unknown. Base qualities are missing; no much larger clone stands one base away.

This specimen consisted of peripheral blood, obtained before any cancer treatment. The chain employs TRBV5-1 and TRBJ1-4; TRBD1 agrees with 8 junctional bases. The sequence came from an older female donor with stage I squamous cell lung carcinoma. The encoded CDR3 is CASSLAGGAVEKLFF. The DNA reads TGCGCCAGCAGCTTGGCAGGGGGCGCGGTTGAAAAACTGTTTTTT.